Following are 21 T cell receptor beta chains from one sample sequenced in a study of human thymus T cells. Corrective cardiac operations yielded the resected thymus tissue. Some clones are missing from TCRdb's copy, which holds only in-frame ones; the method was immunoSEQ multiplex PCR. The sample lists about 130,000 clones, about 93% seen once, with around 0.025% in the top ten. Sequencing used thymus tissue. All receptors come from a boy less than two years old with a congenital heart defect but otherwise immunologically healthy.

The V call is TRBV10-3, the J call TRBJ2-2; TRBD2 agrees at 13 bases. The germline V gene encodes CDR1 ENHRY and CDR2 SYGVKD. V shed 0 bases and J 2 bases; nucleotides not matched to a gene: 3. The CDR3 extends over 18 amino acids. The CDR3, as DNA: TGTGCCATCAGTGAGTCGGGGACTAGCGGGGTTAACACCGGGGAGCTGTTTTTT. Its translation: CAISESGTSGVNTGELFF.

This chain links TRBV10-3 with TRBJ2-5; unclear D gene. Germline V gene sequence: CDR1 ENHRY, CDR2 SYGVKD. V lost 8 bases to trimming and J lost 3 bases, with 19 bases between them. The CDR3 totals 15 residues. The DNA of the CDR3 is TGTGCCATCGGGCTGGGCAGTCCGAAGAAAGAGACCCAGTACTTC. This translates into CAIGLGSPKKETQYF.

The V gene is TRBV16, the J gene TRBJ2-5; D possibly corresponds to TRBD2 (6 bases). The CDR3 is 15 amino acids. From germline, CDR1 is KGHSY and CDR2 FQNENV. V lost 0 bases and J lost 2, with 10 bases in between. CDR3 in amino acids: CASSQSRGRQETQYF. The DNA of the CDR3 is TGTGCCAGCAGCCAATCGCGGGGACGTCAAGAGACCCAGTACTTC.

The chain is built from TRBV2 and TRBJ1-2; D not resolved. There are 12 residues in the CDR3. The V gene lost 8 bases and the J gene lost 2 bases, with 9 bases spanning the gap. From germline, CDR1 is SNHLY and CDR2 FYNNEI. CDR3: CASSRINYGYTF. CDR3 in DNA: TGTGCCAGCTCCAGGATAAACTATGGCTACACCTTC.

The chain couples TRBV27 to TRBJ1-1; D call uncertain. The V gene's germline CDR1 is MNHEY and CDR2 SMNVEV (reference sequence). Trimming left V 6 bases short and J 5 bases short, with 19 bases between. The CDR3 length is 15 residues. In nucleotides, the CDR3 is TGTGCCAGCAGAGGGCGTCTCGGGGAGGGAACTGAAGCTTTCTTT. The encoded protein is CASRGRLGEGTEAFF.

This clone came up once. This sequence joins TRBV30 and TRBJ2-7, with 7 bases aligning to TRBD2. J gave up 3 bases and V 6 bases, and 14 bases lay outside the gene matches. The germline V gene has CDR1 GTSNPN and CDR2 SVGIG (reference sequence). CDR3 size: 15 residues. The CDR3 loop reads CACANTGTTVYEQYF. The CDR3 DNA follows: TGTGCCTGCGCGAACACCGGGACTACCGTCTACGAGCAGTACTTC.

This sequence joins TRBV18 and TRBJ2-1; 7 bases match TRBD1. After removal of 0 bases from V and 10 bases from J, the junction contained 9 bases not matched to a gene. This CDR3 has 15 amino acids. Germline assignment: CDR1 KGHSH and CDR2 LQKENI. CDR3 DNA: TGTGCCAGCTCACCACCCCGGGACAGATGGGGAGAGCAGTTCTTC. This codes for CASSPPRDRWGEQFF.

The chain joins TRBV5-1 to TRBJ2-2; D possibly corresponds to TRBD1 (6 bases). V shed 3 bases and J shed 0 bases, with 9 bases lying between them. Germline V lookup: CDR1 SGHRS, CDR2 YFSETQ. CDR3 length: 15 residues. CDR3 in amino acids: CASSSGTPNTGELFF. The CDR3 DNA follows: TGCGCCAGCAGCTCCGGGACACCGAACACCGGGGAGCTGTTTTTT.

This clone turned up a few times. CDR3 in DNA: TGTGCCAGCAGTTTATGCGGGTATGGCTACACCTTC. Protein product: CASSLCGYGYTF. The chain combines TRBV28 with TRBJ1-2; D is ambiguous. The CDR3 totals 12 residues. V lost 0 bases to trimming and J lost 5 bases, with 4 bases between them. Germline V gene data show CDR1 as MDHEN and CDR2 as SYDVKM.

The chain combines TRBV9 with TRBJ2-1; D may be TRBD1 (5 bases). This CDR3 is 14 amino acids long. The germline CDR1 and CDR2 sequences are SGDLS and YYNGEE. V lost 0 bases and J 8 bases, leaving 12 bases between the germline ends. The CDR3 DNA follows: TGTGCCAGCAGCGTAGAGAAAGGGGCCGATGAGCAGTTCTTC. It specifies CASSVEKGADEQFF.

J is TRBJ2-1 and V is TRBV7-4; D is undetermined. The germline CDR1 and CDR2 sequences are SGHVT and SQSDAQ. The CDR3 sequence is 11 residues long. Trimming took off 11 bases at V and 4 bases at J, with 9 bases between the two ends. This CDR3 is CAQEAYNEQFF. The CDR3 DNA follows: TGTGCCCAAGAGGCTTACAATGAGCAGTTCTTC.

The chain carries TRBV10-3 and TRBJ2-7; unclear D gene. Looked up from germline, CDR1 is ENHRY and CDR2 is SYGVKD. V lost 0 bases and J lost 4, with 19 bases in between. CDR3 length: 17 amino acids. CDR3 region: CAISESLWVPTRYEQYF. The CDR3 DNA reads as TGTGCCATCAGTGAGTCGTTGTGGGTCCCGACACGTTACGAGCAGTACTTC.

This clone appeared a single time. Written as DNA, the CDR3 is TGCGCCAGCAGTCAATCACCCCATGAGCAGTTCTTC. This encodes CASSQSPHEQFF. This chain uses TRBV23-1 with TRBJ2-1; unclear D gene. TRBV23-1 is classed as an ORF, of uncertain function. V lost 0 bases and J lost 8, with 5 bases in between. The CDR3 contains 12 residues.

The chain carries TRBV4-3 and TRBJ2-5; TRBD2 might be the D (5 bases). CDR1 LGHNA and CDR2 YSLEER come from the germline V gene. V was shortened by 0 bases and J by 5 bases, with 19 bases between the two germline ends. The length of the CDR3 is 17 residues. Here the CDR3 reads CASSQDRGSLLGETQYF. For the CDR3, the DNA is TGCGCCAGCAGCCAAGATCGAGGGAGTCTACTAGGGGAGACCCAGTACTTC.

V is TRBV4-1 and J is TRBJ1-2; a weak D match, TRBD1 (6 bases). CDR3 length: 17 residues. Germline V CDR1 and CDR2: MGHRA, YSYEKL. V shed 4 bases and J shed 1 base, with 19 bases lying between them. DNA for the CDR3: TGCGCCAGCAGCCTTGGGACACCTAGGGAAGATAACTATGGCTACACCTTC. Translated: CASSLGTPREDNYGYTF.

This chain links TRBV5-8 with TRBJ2-7; TRBD2 is a possible D gene (6 bases). Trimming removed 8 bases at V and 1 base at J, with 13 bases between. This CDR3 region has 13 residues. Germline CDR1 and CDR2: SGHTS and YDEGEE. This CDR3 reads CASWRARSYEQYF. CDR3 DNA sequence: TGTGCCAGTTGGAGGGCCCGGTCCTACGAGCAGTACTTC. The whole variable domain, remainder taken from reference TRBV5-8 and TRBJ2-7, is EAGVTQSPTHLIKTRGQQATLRCSPISGHTSVYWYQQALGLGLQFLLWYDEGEERNRGNFPPRFSGRQFPNYSSELNVNALELEDSALYLCASWRARSYEQYFGPGTRLTVT.

J is TRBJ2-6 and V is TRBV4-2, with 12 positions matching TRBD2. The V gene end was trimmed by 3 bases and the J gene end by 1 base; junction bases not matched to a gene: 7. The CDR3 sequence is 19 residues long. Germline V gives CDR1 LGHNA, CDR2 YNFKEQ. Written as DNA, the CDR3 is TGTGCCAGCAGCCACTCGGGACTAGCGGGTATGTCTGGGGCCAACGTCCTGACTTTC. This gives the protein CASSHSGLAGMSGANVLTF.

This chain links TRBV5-1 with TRBJ1-6, with D possibly TRBD1 on 6 matching bases. Germline V gene sequence: CDR1 SGHRS, CDR2 YFSETQ. Trimming stripped 0 bases from V and 9 bases from J, with 10 bases between. This CDR3 has 14 residues. CDR3 loop: CASSLVGAGSPLHF. The CDR3 bases are TGCGCCAGCAGCTTGGTGGGGGCGGGTTCACCCCTCCACTTT.

The chain joins TRBV27 to TRBJ2-1, with 9 bases that match TRBD2. The trim removed 0 bases at V and 6 bases at J, leaving 3 bases unmatched. Germline V gene data show CDR1 as MNHEY and CDR2 as SMNVEV (reference sequence). CDR3 size: 15 residues. CDR3 bases: TGTGCCAGCAGTTTATCTTGCGGGGGGGGCAATGAGCAGTTCTTC. This encodes CASSLSCGGGNEQFF.

The chain links TRBV7-9 to TRBJ1-6; D is possibly TRBD1 (5 bases). Germline V gene sequence: CDR1 SEHNR, CDR2 FQNEAQ (reference sequence). The CDR3 has 17 residues. V lost 4 bases to trimming and J lost 5 bases, with 18 bases between them. The CDR3 is CASSSNPGTENNSPLHF. The CDR3 DNA reads as TGTGCCAGCAGCTCAAACCCAGGGACGGAGAATAATTCACCCCTCCACTTT.

The chain uses TRBV12-5 and TRBJ2-3; D is undetermined. The germline V gene has CDR1 LGHNT and CDR2 FRNRAP. This CDR3 is built from 15 residues. The V gene lost 6 bases and the J gene lost 3 bases, with 16 bases spanning the gap. The CDR3 region is CASGPADVTTDTQYF. CDR3 DNA: TGTGCTAGTGGCCCGGCGGACGTAACGACAGATACGCAGTATTTT.